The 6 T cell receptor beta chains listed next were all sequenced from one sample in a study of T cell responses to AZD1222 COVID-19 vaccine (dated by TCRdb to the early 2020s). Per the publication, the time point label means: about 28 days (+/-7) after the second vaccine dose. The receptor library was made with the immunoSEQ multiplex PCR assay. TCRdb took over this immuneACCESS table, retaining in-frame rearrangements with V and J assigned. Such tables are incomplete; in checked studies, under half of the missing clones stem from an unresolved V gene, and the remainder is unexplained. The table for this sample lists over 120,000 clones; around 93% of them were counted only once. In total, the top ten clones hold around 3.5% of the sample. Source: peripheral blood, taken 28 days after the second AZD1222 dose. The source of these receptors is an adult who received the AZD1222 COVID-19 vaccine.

The CDR3 is CASRTGGFINQPQHF. CDR3 DNA sequence: TGTGCCAGCAGGACAGGGGGCTTCATCAATCAGCCCCAGCATTTT. The rearrangement joins TRBV2 to TRBJ1-5; 10 nucleotides line up with TRBD1. Germline CDR1 reads SNHLY; CDR2 reads FYNNEI. The CDR3 is 15 amino acids. V lost 6 bases, J lost 3 bases, and 5 bases stayed unmatched.

The CDR3 spells CASSSHNNYGYTF. Written as DNA, the CDR3 is TGTGCCAGCAGTTCCCATAATAACTATGGCTACACCTTC. This rearrangement joins TRBV28 to TRBJ1-2; D call uncertain. This CDR3 contains 13 residues. CDR1 and CDR2 (germline): MDHEN, SYDVKM. V was pared by 4 bases and J by 1 base, with 7 bases between.

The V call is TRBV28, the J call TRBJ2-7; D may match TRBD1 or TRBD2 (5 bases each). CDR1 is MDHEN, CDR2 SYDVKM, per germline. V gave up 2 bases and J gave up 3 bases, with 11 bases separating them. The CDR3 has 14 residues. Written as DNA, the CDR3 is TGTGCCAGCAGTTTAACTGGGGGAGACTACGAGCAGTACTTC. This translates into CASSLTGGDYEQYF.

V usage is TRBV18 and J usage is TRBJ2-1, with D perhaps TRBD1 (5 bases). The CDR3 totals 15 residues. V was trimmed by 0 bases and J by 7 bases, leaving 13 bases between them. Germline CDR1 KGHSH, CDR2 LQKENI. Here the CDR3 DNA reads TGTGCCAGCTCACCACCGAACACAGGCCATAATGAGCAGTTCTTC. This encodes CASSPPNTGHNEQFF.

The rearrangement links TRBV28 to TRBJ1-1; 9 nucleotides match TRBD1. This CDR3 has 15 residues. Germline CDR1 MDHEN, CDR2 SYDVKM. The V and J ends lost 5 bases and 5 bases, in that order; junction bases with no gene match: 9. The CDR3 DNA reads TGTGCCAGCAGTGGACACCGGGACAGGGAAACTGAAGCTTTCTTT. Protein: CASSGHRDRETEAFF.

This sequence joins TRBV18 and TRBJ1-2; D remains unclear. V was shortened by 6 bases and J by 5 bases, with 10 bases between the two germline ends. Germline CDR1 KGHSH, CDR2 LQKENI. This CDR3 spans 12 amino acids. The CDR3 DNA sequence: TGTGCCAGCTCCCTGGCTGGGTATGGCTACACCTTC. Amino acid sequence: CASSLAGYGYTF. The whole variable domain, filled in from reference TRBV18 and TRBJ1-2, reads NAGVMQNPRHLVRRRGQEARLRCSPMKGHSHVYWYRQLPEEGLKFMVYLQKENIIDESGMPKERFSAEFPKEGPSILRIQQVVRGDSAAYFCASSLAGYGYTFGSGTRLTVV.